A selection of T cell receptor beta chains follows, all from one sample in a study of radiotherapy plus CTLA-4 blockade in lung cancer. Assay: immunoSEQ multiplex PCR; the TCRdb copy retains only in-frame clones and omits some. This table has 90,000 to 100,000 clones, 60% to 75% appearing once. The sequences come from peripheral blood, collected from a patient treated with radiotherapy plus ipilimumab. These receptor sequences come from a human donor with non-small cell lung cancer who had a partial response to radiotherapy plus ipilimumab. Some clones in this sample may be carry-over from other donors' samples. CDR3s include the opening cysteine and the closing phenylalanine or tryptophan. The D gene is left open where the match is weak. Rows may omit the clone size; those that give it use once, few, many or a size class.

CASSLLSYETQYF TGTGCCAGCAGCTTGTTGTCCTATGAGACCCAGTACTTC TRBJ2-5 - TRBV5-6 -
CASSLRENTGELFF TGCGCCAGCAGCTTGCGGGAGAACACCGGGGAGCTGTTTTTT TRBJ2-2 - TRBV5-1 -
CASSLETGSNQPQHF TGTGCCAGCAGCCTAGAGACCGGGAGCAATCAGCCCCAGCATTTT TRBJ1-5 - TRBV7-8 -
CASSLDAGFSGNTIYF TGTGCCAGCAGCTTAGACGCAGGGTTCTCTGGAAACACCATATATTTT TRBJ1-3 - TRBV11-2 -
CASSLDRGTGELFF TGTGCCAGCAGCTTGGACAGGGGAACCGGGGAGCTGTTTTTT TRBJ2-2 TRBD1 TRBV5-4 -
CASSFQPGQPQHF TGTGCCAGCAGCTTTCAACCGGGACAGCCCCAGCATTTT TRBJ1-5 - TRBV7-3 -
CASSLAPGGAYNEQFF TGTGCCAGCAGCTTAGCGCCGGGAGGGGCCTACAATGAGCAGTTCTTC TRBJ2-1 TRBD2 TRBV7-2 once
CASREVGGGNQPQHF TGTGCCAGTAGAGAGGTCGGTGGTGGCAATCAGCCCCAGCATTTT TRBJ1-5 - TRBV19 -
CASSRNGQVDTGELFF TGTGCCAGCAGCCGCAACGGACAGGTCGACACCGGGGAGCTGTTTTTT TRBJ2-2 TRBD1 TRBV7-3 -
CASSSGLAGVYNEQFF TGTGCCAGCAGTTCCGGACTAGCGGGAGTTTACAATGAGCAGTTCTTC TRBJ2-1 TRBD2 TRBV6-5 -
CASSPNRGETQYF TGTGCCAGCAGTCCAAACAGGGGAGAGACCCAGTACTTC TRBJ2-5 TRBD1 TRBV6-5 few
CASSLIYTGELFF TGTGCCAGCAGCTTAATCTACACCGGGGAGCTGTTTTTT TRBJ2-2 - TRBV11-2 -
CASTNGRATGEQYF TGCGCCAGCACCAACGGGAGGGCCACTGGCGAGCAGTACTTC TRBJ2-7 TRBD2 TRBV5-1 -
CASSSTASNQPQHF TGTGCCAGCAGTTCGACAGCGAGCAATCAGCCCCAGCATTTT TRBJ1-5 - TRBV6-1 few
CASSIRGNYGYTF TGTGCCAGTAGTATCCGGGGGAACTATGGCTACACCTTC TRBJ1-2 - TRBV19 once
CSVADSSTEAFF TGCAGCGTTGCAGACAGTTCCACTGAAGCTTTCTTT TRBJ1-1 - TRBV29-1 -
CAISESAGGGQPQHF TGTGCCATCAGTGAGTCCGCAGGGGGCGGTCAGCCCCAGCATTTT TRBJ1-5 TRBD1 TRBV10-3 few
CATSRDSRAYEQYF TGTGCCACCAGCAGAGATAGCCGTGCCTACGAGCAGTACTTC TRBJ2-7 - TRBV15 -
CASSPRTEAYEQYF TGCGCCAGCAGCCCGCGGACAGAGGCCTACGAGCAGTACTTC TRBJ2-7 - TRBV5-1 -
CASSSGSGVLTDTQYF TGTGCCAGCAGCTCAGGGAGCGGGGTACTCACAGATACGCAGTATTTT TRBJ2-3 TRBD2 TRBV11-2 -
CASSQAGSDYGYTF TGCGCCAGCAGCCAGGCGGGCAGCGACTATGGCTACACCTTC TRBJ1-2 - TRBV4-3 -
CASSLTSGGRWTQYF TGTGCCAGCAGTTTGACTAGCGGAGGGCGGTGGACCCAGTACTTC TRBJ2-5 TRBD2 TRBV6-5 -
CASSLRGTSTEAFF TGTGCCAGCAGCTTACGGGGTACCAGCACTGAAGCTTTCTTT TRBJ1-1 - TRBV7-9 -
CASSEARGSYGYTF TGTGCCAGCAGTGAAGCCAGGGGGAGCTATGGCTACACCTTC TRBJ1-2 TRBD1 TRBV6-1 -
CASSQGQVYGYTF TGTGCCAGCTCACAGGGACAGGTCTATGGCTACACCTTC TRBJ1-2 TRBD1 TRBV18 -
CASSIGQSLYNEQFF TGTGCCAGTAGTATCGGACAGAGCCTTTACAATGAGCAGTTCTTC TRBJ2-1 - TRBV19 -
CASSLVGTGNTIYF TGTGCCAGCAGCTTGGTAGGGACAGGAAACACCATATATTTT TRBJ1-3 - TRBV7-9 -
CASILGGLSYNEQFF - TRBJ2-1 - TRBV5-6 -
CASSPRGSPGETQYF TGTGCCAGCAGCCCCCGGGGTAGCCCGGGCGAGACCCAGTACTTC TRBJ2-5 - TRBV7-3 -
CASSQKNEAFF TGTGCCAGCAGTCAGAAGAATGAAGCTTTCTTT TRBJ1-1 - TRBV11-2 -
CASSMLGGQYSNQPQHF TGTGCCAGTAGTATGCTGGGCGGGCAGTATAGCAATCAGCCCCAGCATTTT TRBJ1-5 - TRBV19 -
CASSSPERLGLAREQYF TGTGCCAGCAGCTCCCCCGAGAGGCTCGGACTAGCGCGGGAGCAGTACTTC TRBJ2-7 TRBD2 TRBV11-2 -
CASSSPGQGATHEQYF TGTGCCAGCAGTTCCCCGGGACAGGGGGCGACCCACGAGCAGTACTTC TRBJ2-7 TRBD1 TRBV6-5 -
CASTQGNSNQPQHF TGTGCCAGCACCCAGGGAAATAGCAATCAGCCCCAGCATTTT TRBJ1-5 - TRBV6-1 -
CASSQGQGGYTEAFF TGCGCCAGCAGCCAAGGCCAGGGAGGGTACACTGAAGCTTTCTTT TRBJ1-1 - TRBV4-1 -
CASRLAGVNTGELFF TGTGCCAGCAGATTAGCGGGAGTCAACACCGGGGAGCTGTTTTTC TRBJ2-2 TRBD2 TRBV6-5 -